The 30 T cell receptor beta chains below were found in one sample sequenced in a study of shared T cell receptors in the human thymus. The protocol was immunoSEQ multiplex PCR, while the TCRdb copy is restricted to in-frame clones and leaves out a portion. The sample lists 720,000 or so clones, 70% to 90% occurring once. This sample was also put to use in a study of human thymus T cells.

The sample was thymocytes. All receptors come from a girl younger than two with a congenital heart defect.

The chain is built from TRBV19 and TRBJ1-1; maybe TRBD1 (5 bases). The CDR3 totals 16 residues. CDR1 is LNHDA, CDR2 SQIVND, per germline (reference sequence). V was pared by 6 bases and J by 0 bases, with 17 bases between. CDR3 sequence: CASRNVKGAVNTEAFF. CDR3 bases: TGTGCCAGTAGGAACGTCAAAGGGGCAGTGAACACTGAAGCTTTCTTT.

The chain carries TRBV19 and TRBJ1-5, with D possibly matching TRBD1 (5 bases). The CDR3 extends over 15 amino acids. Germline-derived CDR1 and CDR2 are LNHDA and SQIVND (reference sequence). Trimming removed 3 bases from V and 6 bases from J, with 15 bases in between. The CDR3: CASSIRDAGPQPQHF. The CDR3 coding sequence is TGTGCCAGTAGTATCCGGGACGCGGGGCCTCAGCCCCAGCATTTT.

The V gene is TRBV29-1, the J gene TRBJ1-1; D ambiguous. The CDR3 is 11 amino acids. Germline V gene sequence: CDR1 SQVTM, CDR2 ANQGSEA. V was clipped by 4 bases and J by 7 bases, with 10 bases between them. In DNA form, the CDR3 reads TGCAGCGTTGCACACCTCTTTGAAGCTTTCTTT. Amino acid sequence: CSVAHLFEAFF.

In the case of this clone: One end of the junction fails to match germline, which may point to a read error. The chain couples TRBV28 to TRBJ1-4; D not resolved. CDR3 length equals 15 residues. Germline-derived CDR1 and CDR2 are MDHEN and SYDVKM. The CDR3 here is CASSRAPFRNGKLFF. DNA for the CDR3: TGTGCCAGCAGCCGAGCACCGTTTAGAAATGGAAAACTGTTTTTT.

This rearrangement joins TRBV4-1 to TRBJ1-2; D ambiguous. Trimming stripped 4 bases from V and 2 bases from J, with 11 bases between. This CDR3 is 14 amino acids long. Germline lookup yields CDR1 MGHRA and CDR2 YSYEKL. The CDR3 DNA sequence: TGCGCCAGCAGCCTCGGGAGGGAGAACTATGGCTACACCTTC. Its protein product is CASSLGRENYGYTF.

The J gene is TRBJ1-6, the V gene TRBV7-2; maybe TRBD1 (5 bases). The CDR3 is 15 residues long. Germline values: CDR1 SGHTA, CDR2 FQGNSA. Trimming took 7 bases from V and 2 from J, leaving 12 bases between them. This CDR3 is CASIRTHAYNSPLHF. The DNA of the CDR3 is TGTGCCAGCATCCGGACACACGCCTATAATTCACCCCTCCACTTT.

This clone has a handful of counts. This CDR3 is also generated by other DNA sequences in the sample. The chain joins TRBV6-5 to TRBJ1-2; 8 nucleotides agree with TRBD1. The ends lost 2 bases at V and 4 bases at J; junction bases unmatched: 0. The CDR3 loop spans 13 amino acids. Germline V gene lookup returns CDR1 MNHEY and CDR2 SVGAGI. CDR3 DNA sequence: TGTGCCAGCAGTTACCAGGGGGCCTATGGCTACACCTTC. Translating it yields CASSYQGAYGYTF.

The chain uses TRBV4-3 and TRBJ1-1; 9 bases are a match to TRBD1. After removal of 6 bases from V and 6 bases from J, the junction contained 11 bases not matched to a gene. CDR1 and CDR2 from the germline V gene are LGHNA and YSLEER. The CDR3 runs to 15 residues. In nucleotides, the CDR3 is TGCGCCAGCAGACCGGGACAGGGATCTATGGCTGAAGCTTTCTTT. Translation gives CASRPGQGSMAEAFF.

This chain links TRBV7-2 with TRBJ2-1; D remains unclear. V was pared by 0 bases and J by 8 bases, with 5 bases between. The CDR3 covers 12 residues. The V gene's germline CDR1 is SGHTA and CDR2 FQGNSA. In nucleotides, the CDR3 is TGTGCCAGCAGCTTAGCCCGTTATGAGCAGTTCTTC. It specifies CASSLARYEQFF.

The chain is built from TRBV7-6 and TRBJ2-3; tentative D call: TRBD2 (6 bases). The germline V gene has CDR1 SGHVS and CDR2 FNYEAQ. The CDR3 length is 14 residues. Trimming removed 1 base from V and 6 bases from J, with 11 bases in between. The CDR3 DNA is TGTGCCAGCAGCTTAGGGGCGGGGTTTGATACGCAGTATTTT. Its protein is CASSLGAGFDTQYF.

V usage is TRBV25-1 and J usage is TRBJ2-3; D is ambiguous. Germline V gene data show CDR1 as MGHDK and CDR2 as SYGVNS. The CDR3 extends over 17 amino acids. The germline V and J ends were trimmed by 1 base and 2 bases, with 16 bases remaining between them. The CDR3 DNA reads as TGTGCCAGCAGTGAATTAACGCGGCTTCCTCTCACAGATACGCAGTATTTT. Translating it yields CASSELTRLPLTDTQYF. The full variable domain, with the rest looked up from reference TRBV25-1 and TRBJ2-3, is EADIYQTPRYLVIGTGKKITLECSQTMGHDKMYWYQQDPGMELHLIHYSYGVNSTEKGDLSSESTVSRIRTEHFPLTLESARPSHTSQYLCASSELTRLPLTDTQYFGPGTRLTVL.

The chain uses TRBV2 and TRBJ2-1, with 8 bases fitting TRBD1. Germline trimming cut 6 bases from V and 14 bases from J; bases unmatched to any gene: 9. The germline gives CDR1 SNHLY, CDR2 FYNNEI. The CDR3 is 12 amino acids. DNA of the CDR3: TGTGCCAGCAGGCCTACGGACAGGGCTGAGTTCTTC. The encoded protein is CASRPTDRAEFF.

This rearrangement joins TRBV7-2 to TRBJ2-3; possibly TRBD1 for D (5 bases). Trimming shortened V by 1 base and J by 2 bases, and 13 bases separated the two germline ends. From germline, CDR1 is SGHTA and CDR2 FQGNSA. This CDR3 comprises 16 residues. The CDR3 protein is CASSLEGDSSTDTQYF. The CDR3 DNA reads TGTGCCAGCAGCTTAGAGGGTGACAGCTCCACAGATACGCAGTATTTT.

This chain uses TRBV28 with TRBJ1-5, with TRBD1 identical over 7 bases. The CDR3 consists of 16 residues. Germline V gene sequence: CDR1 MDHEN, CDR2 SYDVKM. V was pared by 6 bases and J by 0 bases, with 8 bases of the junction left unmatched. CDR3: CASSLDRVYSNQPQHF. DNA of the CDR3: TGTGCCAGCAGCCTAGACAGGGTGTATAGCAATCAGCCCCAGCATTTT.

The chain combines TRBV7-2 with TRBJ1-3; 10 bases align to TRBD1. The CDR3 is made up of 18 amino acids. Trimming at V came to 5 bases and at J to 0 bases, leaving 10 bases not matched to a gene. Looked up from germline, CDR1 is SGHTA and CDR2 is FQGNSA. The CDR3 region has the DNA TGTGCCAGCAGCCTCCTACTGGGGGACAGGGGCTCTGGAAACACCATATATTTT. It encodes CASSLLLGDRGSGNTIYF.

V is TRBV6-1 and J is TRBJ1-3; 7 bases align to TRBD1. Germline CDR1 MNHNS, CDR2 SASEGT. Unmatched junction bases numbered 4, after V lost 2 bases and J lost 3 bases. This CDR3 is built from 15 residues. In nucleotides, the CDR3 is TGTGCCAGCAGTGAAAACAGGGGCGGTGGAAACACCATATATTTT. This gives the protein CASSENRGGGNTIYF.

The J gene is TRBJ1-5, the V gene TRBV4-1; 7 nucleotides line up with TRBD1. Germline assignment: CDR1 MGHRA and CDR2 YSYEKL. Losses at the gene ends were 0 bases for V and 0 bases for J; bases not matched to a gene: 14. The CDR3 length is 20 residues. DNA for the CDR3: TGCGCCAGCAGCCAAGATAAGGACAGGCTTAGCCCCTCTAGCAATCAGCCCCAGCATTTT. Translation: CASSQDKDRLSPSSNQPQHF.

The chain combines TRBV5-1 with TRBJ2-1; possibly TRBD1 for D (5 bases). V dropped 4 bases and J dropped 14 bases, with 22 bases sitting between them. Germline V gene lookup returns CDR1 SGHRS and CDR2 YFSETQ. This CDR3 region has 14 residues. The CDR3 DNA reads TGCGCCAGCAGCCCTGAAAGGGGAATTCAAACGGAGTTCTTC. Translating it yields CASSPERGIQTEFF.

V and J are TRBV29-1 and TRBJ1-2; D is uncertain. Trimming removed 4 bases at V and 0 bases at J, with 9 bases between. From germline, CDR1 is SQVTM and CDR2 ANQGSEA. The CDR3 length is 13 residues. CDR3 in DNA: TGCAGCGTTGTGGTCAGGACTAACTATGGCTACACCTTC. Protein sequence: CSVVVRTNYGYTF.

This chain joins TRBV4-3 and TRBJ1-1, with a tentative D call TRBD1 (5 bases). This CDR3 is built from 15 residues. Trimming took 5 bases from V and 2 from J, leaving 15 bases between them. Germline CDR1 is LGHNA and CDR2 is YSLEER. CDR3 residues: CASSTGHQTNTEAFF. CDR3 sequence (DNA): TGCGCCAGCAGCACTGGACATCAAACCAACACTGAAGCTTTCTTT.

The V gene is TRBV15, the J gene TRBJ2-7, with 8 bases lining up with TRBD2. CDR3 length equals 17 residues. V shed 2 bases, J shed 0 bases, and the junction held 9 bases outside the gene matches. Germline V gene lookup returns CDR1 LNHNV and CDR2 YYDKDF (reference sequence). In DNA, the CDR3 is TGTGCCACCAGCAGAACGGACCATAGCGGGGCCTCCTACGAGCAGTACTTC. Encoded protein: CATSRTDHSGASYEQYF.

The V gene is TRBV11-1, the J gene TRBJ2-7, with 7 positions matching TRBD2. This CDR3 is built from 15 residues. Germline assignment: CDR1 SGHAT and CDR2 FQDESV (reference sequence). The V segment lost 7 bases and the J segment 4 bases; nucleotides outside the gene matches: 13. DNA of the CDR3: TGTGCCAGCACCCCTTGGGGGGGTGACGTTTACGAGCAGTACTTC. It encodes CASTPWGGDVYEQYF.

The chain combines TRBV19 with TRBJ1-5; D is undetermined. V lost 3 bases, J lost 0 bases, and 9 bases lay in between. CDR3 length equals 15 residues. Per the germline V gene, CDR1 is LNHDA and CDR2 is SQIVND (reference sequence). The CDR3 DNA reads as TGTGCCAGTAGTATGAGGAGGGATAGCAATCAGCCCCAGCATTTT. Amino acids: CASSMRRDSNQPQHF.

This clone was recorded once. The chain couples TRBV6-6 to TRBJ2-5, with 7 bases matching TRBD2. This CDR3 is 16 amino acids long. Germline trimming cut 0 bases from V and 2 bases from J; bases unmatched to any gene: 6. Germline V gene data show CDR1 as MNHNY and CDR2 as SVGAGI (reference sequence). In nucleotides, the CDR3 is TGTGCCAGCAGTTACTCGTCGGCAGCGGGGCAAGAGACCCAGTACTTC. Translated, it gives CASSYSSAAGQETQYF.

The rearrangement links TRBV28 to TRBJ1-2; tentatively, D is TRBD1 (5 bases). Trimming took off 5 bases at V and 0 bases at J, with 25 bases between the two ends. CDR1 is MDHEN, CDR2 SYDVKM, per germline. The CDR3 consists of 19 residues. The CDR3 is CASSPPPSGGPLSNYGYTF. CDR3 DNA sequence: TGTGCCAGCAGTCCCCCACCGTCGGGGGGACCCCTGTCTAACTATGGCTACACCTTC.

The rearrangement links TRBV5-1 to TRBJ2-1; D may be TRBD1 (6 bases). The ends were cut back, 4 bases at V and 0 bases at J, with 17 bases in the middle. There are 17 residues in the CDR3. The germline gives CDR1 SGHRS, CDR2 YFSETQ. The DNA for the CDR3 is TGCGCCAGCAGCCCAACAGGGAGTATGGGCTCCTACAATGAGCAGTTCTTC. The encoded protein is CASSPTGSMGSYNEQFF.

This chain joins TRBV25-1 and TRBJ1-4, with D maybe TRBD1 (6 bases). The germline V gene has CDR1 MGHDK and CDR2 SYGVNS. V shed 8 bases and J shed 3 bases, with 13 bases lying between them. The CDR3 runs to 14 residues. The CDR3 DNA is TGTGCCAGCGGTGGGGGGCGGTCTAATGAAAAACTGTTTTTT. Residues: CASGGGRSNEKLFF.

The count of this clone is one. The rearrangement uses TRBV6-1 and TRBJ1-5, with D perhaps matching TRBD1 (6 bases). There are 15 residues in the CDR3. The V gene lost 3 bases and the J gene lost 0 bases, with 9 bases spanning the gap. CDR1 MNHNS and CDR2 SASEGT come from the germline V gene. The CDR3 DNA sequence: TGTGCCAGCAGTGAGGCAGGGGATAGCAATCAGCCCCAGCATTTT. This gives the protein CASSEAGDSNQPQHF.

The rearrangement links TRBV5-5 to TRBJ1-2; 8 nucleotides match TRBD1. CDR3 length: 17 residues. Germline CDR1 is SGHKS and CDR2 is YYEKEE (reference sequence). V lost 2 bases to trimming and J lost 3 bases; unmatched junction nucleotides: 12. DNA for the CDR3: TGTGCCAGCAGCTTTAATCCCAGGGGGCCGGATCACTATGGCTACACCTTC. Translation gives CASSFNPRGPDHYGYTF. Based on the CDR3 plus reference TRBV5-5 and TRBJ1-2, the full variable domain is DAGVTQSPTHLIKTRGQQVTLRCSPISGHKSVSWYQQVLGQGPQFIFQYYEKEERGRGNFPDRFSARQFPNYSSELNVNALLLGDSALYLCASSFNPRGPDHYGYTFGSGTRLTVV.

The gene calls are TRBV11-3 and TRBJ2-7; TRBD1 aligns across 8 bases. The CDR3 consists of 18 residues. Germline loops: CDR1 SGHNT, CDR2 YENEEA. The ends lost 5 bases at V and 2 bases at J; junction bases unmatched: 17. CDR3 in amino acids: CASSAPRHWDRKAYEQYF. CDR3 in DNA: TGTGCCAGCAGCGCCCCGCGACACTGGGACAGGAAAGCCTACGAGCAGTACTTC. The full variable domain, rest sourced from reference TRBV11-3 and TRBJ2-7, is EAGVVQSPRYKIIEKKQPVAFWCNPISGHNTLYWYLQNLGQGPELLIRYENEEAVDDSQLPKDRFSAERLKGVDSTLKIQPAELGDSAVYLCASSAPRHWDRKAYEQYFGPGTRLTVT.